A single T cell receptor beta chain is shown here with its context. Its antigen remains unknown. Some clones are missing from TCRdb's copy, which holds only in-frame ones; the method was immunoSEQ multiplex PCR. The table has over 9,000 clones, under 90% seen once. The CDR3 loop spans 15 amino acids. Germline CDR1 reads SEHNR; CDR2 reads FQNEAQ (reference sequence). Trimming stripped 1 base from V and 5 bases from J, with 12 bases between. The sample is drawn from a study of regulatory dendritic cells for organ transplantation. Whole-study findings and limits: Memory T cells were less diverse than naive, with memory CD8+ most oligoclonal. The authors noted considerable between-person heterogeneity in alloreactive memory CD8+ cells.

Allogeneic regulatory or mature dendritic cells were co-cultured for 5 days with CFSE-labeled sorted T cells at 1:10. CD4+ or CD8+ T cells were sorted as naive CD45RA+ or memory CD45RO+. The TCR comes from a human donor in good health. Material for sequencing was naive CD8+ T cells from blood cultured with dendritic cells. Sample subset: CD45RA+ naive T cells. The chain joins TRBV7-9 to TRBJ2-1; D is unclear. The CDR3 bases are TGTGCCAGCAGCTTAGATTTTGGCACAGACAATGAGCAGTTCTTC. Its translation is CASSLDFGTDNEQFF.